The next 8 T cell receptor beta chains were all read from a single sample in a study of CXCR3-negative and CXCR3-positive naive CD8 T cells (dated 2019 in TCRdb). TCRdb lists the instrument as NextSeq 550. The Human TCR Profiling Kit (MiLaboratory) was used to prepare UMI-labeled 5' RACE TRB cDNA libraries. Through TCRdb reprocessing, the reads give one entry per CDR3 protein sequence; DNA is omitted. For this sample, the table gives 70,000 to 95,000 distinct CDR3 sequences. About 1.6% of the sample is held by the ten biggest clonotypes. The sequenced sample was naive CXCR3- CD8+ T cells from blood. What this sample's cell subset or site label stands for: CD45RO-CCR7+CD27+CD95- naive CD8+ T cells lacking CXCR3 (TNR3-). These TCRs come from a human donor in good health. Some clones in this sample may be carry-over from other donors' samples.

The chain recombines TRBV5-1 with TRBJ2-3; TCRdb returns TRBD2, unconfirmable since there is no DNA. The CDR3 has 17 amino acids. Germline V CDR1 and CDR2: SGHRS, YFSETQ. The chain's CDR3 is CASSFTETSGATDTQYF.

The J gene is TRBJ2-7, the V gene TRBV7-2; without DNA, the TCRdb call of TRBD2 cannot be checked. The CDR3 is 13 residues long. CDR1 is SGHTA and CDR2 is FQGNSA in the germline V gene. CDR3 region: CASSLPSIYEQYF.

This chain joins TRBV20-1 and TRBJ2-1; TCRdb's D gene call, TRBD1, goes unchecked for lack of DNA. Looked up from germline, CDR1 is DFQATT and CDR2 is SNEGSKA (reference sequence). The CDR3 contains 12 residues. The chain's CDR3 is CSAIGGEVEQFF.

The genes are TRBV12-3 or TRBV12-4 and TRBJ1-2. The CDR3 has 15 residues. This CDR3 reads CASSLVVGLNYGYTF.

This chain connects TRBV10-3 to TRBJ2-4. The germline V gene encodes CDR1 ENHRY and CDR2 SYGVKD. The CDR3 has 14 amino acids. The CDR3 loop is CAISEGVPKNIQYF.

The chain uses TRBV19 and TRBJ1-1; TCRdb names TRBD1, which stays unverified in the absence of DNA. CDR1 LNHDA and CDR2 SQIVND come from the germline V gene (reference sequence). The CDR3 is made up of 16 amino acids. CDR3 protein: CASSLGQGAMSTEAFF.

V usage is TRBV29-1 and J usage is TRBJ1-1; the TRBD1 assignment by TCRdb is unverifiable without DNA. Germline-derived CDR1 and CDR2 are SQVTM and ANQGSEA. The CDR3 loop spans 13 amino acids. CDR3 sequence: CSGGTRGIGEAFF.

V is TRBV6-1 and J is TRBJ1-1; the TCRdb D gene call, TRBD1, has no DNA to confirm it. CDR1 is MNHNS, CDR2 SASEGT, per germline. The CDR3 loop spans 15 amino acids. The CDR3 sequence: CASSGYAGAHTEAFF.